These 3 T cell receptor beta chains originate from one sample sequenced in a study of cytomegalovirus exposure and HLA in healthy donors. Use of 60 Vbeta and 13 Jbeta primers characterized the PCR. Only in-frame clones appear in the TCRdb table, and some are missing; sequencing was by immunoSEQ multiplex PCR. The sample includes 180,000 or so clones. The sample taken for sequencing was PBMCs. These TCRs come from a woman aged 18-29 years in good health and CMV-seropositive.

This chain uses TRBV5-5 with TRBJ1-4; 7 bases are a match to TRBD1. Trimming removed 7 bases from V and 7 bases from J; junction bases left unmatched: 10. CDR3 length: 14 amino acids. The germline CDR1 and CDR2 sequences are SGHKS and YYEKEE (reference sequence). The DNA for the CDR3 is TGTGCCAGCTCCCCGAGGGGGCAATTTGAAAAACTGTTTTTT. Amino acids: CASSPRGQFEKLFF.

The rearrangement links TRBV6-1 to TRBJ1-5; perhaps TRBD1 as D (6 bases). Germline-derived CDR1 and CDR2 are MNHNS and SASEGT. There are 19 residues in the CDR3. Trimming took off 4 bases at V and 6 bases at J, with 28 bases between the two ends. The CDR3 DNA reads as TGTGCCAGCAGTGGATCCTACAGTTGGCGGAGCAGGGGTCTTCAGCCCCAGCATTTT. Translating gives CASSGSYSWRSRGLQPQHF.

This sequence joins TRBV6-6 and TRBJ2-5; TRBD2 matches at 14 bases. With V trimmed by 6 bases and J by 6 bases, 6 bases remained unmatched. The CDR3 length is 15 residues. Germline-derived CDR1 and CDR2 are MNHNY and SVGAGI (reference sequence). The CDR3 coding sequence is TGTGCCAGCAGGCCGGGGACTAGCGGGAGAAAGACCCAGTACTTC. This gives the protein CASRPGTSGRKTQYF.